One and the same sample provided the 2 T cell receptor beta chains below, sequenced in a study of shared clonotypes between healthy human individuals. Clones were read by immunoSEQ multiplex PCR, and TCRdb kept only the in-frame ones, dropping some. This table holds about 520,000 clones, roughly 80% found once. What was sequenced was PBMCs. The receptors were sampled from a woman in her thirties or forties in good health. Some clones in this sample may be carry-over from other donors' samples.

DNA of the CDR3: TGTGCCAGCAGCGCATCGGGACTAGCCCCCAACGAGCAGTACTTC. As protein: CASSASGLAPNEQYF. The rearrangement links TRBV11-3 to TRBJ2-7; TRBD2 agrees at 9 bases. The V segment lost 5 bases and the J segment 5 bases; nucleotides outside the gene matches: 10. CDR3 size: 15 residues. Germline loops: CDR1 SGHNT, CDR2 YENEEA.

The chain carries TRBV27 and TRBJ2-2; D may be TRBD1 (8 bases). The germline CDR1 and CDR2 sequences are MNHEY and SMNVEV (reference sequence). The CDR3 is made up of 15 amino acids. V lost 6 bases to trimming and J lost 2 bases, with 13 bases between them. The CDR3 protein is CASRNRGGNTGELFF. Here the CDR3 DNA reads TGTGCCAGCAGGAACAGGGGGGGAAACACCGGGGAGCTGTTTTTT.